Sequencing of this T cell receptor (beta chain) was carried out in a study of T cell clonality in common variable immunodeficiency (dated by TCRdb to the mid-2010s). What the research found in general, with its limitations: Fewer deletions and N-nucleotide insertions were reportedly observed in CVID TCRbeta sequences, and highly modified clones with 13 or more V deletions were reportedly absent from CVID TCRbeta sequences. Compared with healthy controls, CVID subjects showed increased TCRbeta clonality (t-test p = 0.018), a feature most characteristic of about a third of subjects. Even though DNA input was the same, control samples had an average of around 81,000 unique sequences each, compared with roughly 32,000 in CVID samples. Fewer TCRbeta clones were shared among CVID subjects than among healthy controls (p < 0.0001). According to the authors, finding the cause of the higher clonality in CVID would require sequencing the repertoires of T cell subpopulations. Differences among patients in the CVID cohort limited the correlations between repertoire features and clinical complications.

Notes on this clone: No cognate antigen has been identified for it. The read falls 3 residues short of the CDR3 end, and the missing part is taken from the germline J gene.

For sequencing input, CVID and control samples contributed equivalent amounts of genomic DNA. For every sample, a 60 bp segment covering the rearranged TCRbeta CDR3 region was amplified and then sequenced. The immunoSEQ assay, a bias-corrected multiplex PCR combined with high-throughput sequencing, was used to amplify TCRbeta. Concerning the study's data processing: Every unique nucleotide sequence counted as a clone and was annotated with V, D and J genes, copy number and frequency. Sequences were labeled productive if in frame, and non-productive if out of frame or containing stop codons. As previously described, Shannon's entropy was used to calculate clonality. The predicted amino acid sequences of productive clones were used to derive the mean CDR3 Kyte-Doolittle hydropathy. Hierarchical clustering of scaled V gene usage was performed with the R hclust function using Manhattan distance and complete linkage. To assess clone sharing by CDR3 amino acid sequence, 12 repertoires per group were resampled over 100 rounds. Repertoires were searched for 60 to 80 published EBV-specific and 245 published CMV-specific TCRbeta sequences. A couple of CVID samples yielding fewer than 10,000 sequences were excluded from analysis, leaving under 45 CVID repertoires. The immuneACCESS repertoire file appears here via TCRdb, limited to in-frame rearrangements. These files lack a portion of the clones; in checked studies, under half of the deficit traces to unresolved V genes, and the cause of the others is not known. That table supplies the V and J calls and clone size; D and trimming were determined from the DNA. Listed for this sample are roughly 60,000 clones, none observed only a single time. Roughly 1.7% of the sample is in the top ten clones.

Most of the CVID patients and most of the healthy controls were of Caucasian heritage. Heparinized peripheral whole blood samples of about 5 to 8 ml were collected from each donor. TCRbeta CDR3 repertoires were sequenced from genomic DNA of adults with common variable immune deficiency (CVID) and healthy adult controls. The control group comprised some 22 healthy adult volunteers, roughly twelve female and around ten male, aged 23 to 66 years with a mean age of approximately 30. Diluted blood was density-centrifuged over Hypaque 1077 or Ficoll-Paque to isolate peripheral blood mononuclear cells. Genomic DNA was obtained from unsorted mononuclear cells using either Qiagen column purification or a centrifugation-based method. Inclusive of the bounding cysteine and phenylalanine, the CDR3 is 16 residues long. The DNA has 39 bases, all within the CDR3, and is read from base 1. From a lookup of the germline V gene, CDR1 and CDR2 are KGHSH and LQKENI.

The TCR originated in a person between 18 and 75 years old in good health. The receptor chain draws on TRBV18 and TRBJ1-2, with no reliable assignment of the D segment. The sequenced sample consisted of peripheral blood mononuclear cells. The CDR3 reads CASSPPSPSGAYDYTF. Incomplete CDR3 DNA: TGTGCCAGCTCACCACCGTCACCTAGCGGAGCCTACGAC. Reference TRBV18 and TRBJ1-2 proteins supply the regions before and after the CDR3; the full variable domain is: NAGVMQNPRHLVRRRGQEARLRCSPMKGHSHVYWYRQLPEEGLKFMVYLQKENIIDESGMPKERFSAEFPKEGPSILRIQQVVRGDSAAYFCASSPPSPSGAYDYTFGSGTRLTVV.